Following are 9 T cell receptor beta chains from one sample sequenced in a study of molecular identifiers for immune sequencing clone quantification. One entry per CDR3 protein results from TCRdb running MiXCR on the PCR reads. The sample carries about 510,000 distinct CDR3 sequences, about 21% recorded once. Sequencing input: naive CD8+ T cells from blood, with Jurkat cell RNA spiked in. This sample's subset: FACS-sorted CD8+CD4-CCR7+CD45RA+ naive T cells. These receptor sequences come from a human donor in good health. Some libraries in this study had Jurkat cell RNA spiked in.

Comments on this clonotype: The conserved final phenylalanine or tryptophan is absent from the CDR3, which likely points to a read error. The rearrangement joins TRBV6-1 to TRBJ1-4; no definite D call. Trimming removed 1 base at V and 4 bases at J, with 13 bases between. This CDR3 is built from 16 residues. The germline V gene encodes CDR1 MNHNS and CDR2 SASEGT. DNA of the CDR3: TGTGCCAGCAGTGAAGTAGTGTCGGGGTATAATGAAAAACTGTTTTCT. It encodes CASSEVVSGYNEKLFS.

Regarding this clonotype: A single base separates this from a much larger clone, so it may be a read error. Without the conserved terminal phenylalanine or tryptophan, this CDR3 likely stems from a read error. V gene TRBV7-9 combines with J gene TRBJ2-1; 8 bases match TRBD2. V trimming: 6 bases; J trimming: 2 bases; junction bases outside the gene matches: 6. Germline lookup yields CDR1 SEHNR and CDR2 FQNEAQ (reference sequence). The CDR3 has 15 residues. The chain's CDR3 is CASREASGPYNEQFS. The CDR3 DNA sequence: TGTGCCAGCAGAGAAGCTAGCGGGCCCTACAATGAGCAGTTCTCC.

In its sample, this clonotype was seen many times. This chain connects TRBV2 to TRBJ2-3, with 8 bases that match TRBD2. CDR1 and CDR2 (germline): SNHLY, FYNNEI. The CDR3 contains 18 residues. Germline trimming cut 1 base from V and 4 bases from J; bases unmatched to any gene: 13. CDR3 DNA sequence: TGTGCCAGCAGTGAAGTATCGGCTAGCGGGTACACTGCAGATACGCAGTATTTT. Residues: CASSEVSASGYTADTQYF.

To note about this clonotype: This clone may be a read error of a much larger clone one base away. The rearrangement joins TRBV5-1 to TRBJ2-3; the D gene is possibly TRBD1 (8 bases). CDR1 is SGHRS, CDR2 YFSETQ, per germline. The CDR3 spans 13 residues. CDR3 in amino acids: CANSGDRSDTQYF. Written as DNA, the CDR3 is TGCGCCAACAGCGGGGACAGGTCTGATACGCAGTATTTT.

Turning to this clonotype: One base away lies a much larger clone, so this may be a sequencing read error. This chain connects TRBV4-3 to TRBJ1-3; D unclear. The V gene's germline CDR1 is LGHNA and CDR2 YSLEER. The CDR3 runs 16 residues. CDR3 region: CASSQRLTGSGTTIYF. DNA of the CDR3: TGCGCCAGCAGCCAACGTCTGACGGGCTCTGGAACCACCATATATTTT.

The V gene is TRBV5-3, the J gene TRBJ1-2; weak D call: TRBD1 (6 bases). TRBV5-3 is reported as an ORF; its role is uncertain. The germline V and J ends were trimmed by 8 bases and 7 bases, with 24 bases remaining between them. CDR3 length equals 15 residues. CDR3 loop: CASGPPPGQGLGYTF. CDR3 nucleotide sequence: TGTGCCAGCGGCCCACCGCCCGGCCAGGGGCTTGGCTACACCTTC.

At least ten counts were recorded for this clonotype. The V and J genes are TRBV7-9 and TRBJ2-2; D unclear. CDR1 is SEHNR and CDR2 is FQNEAQ in the germline V gene (reference sequence). CDR3 length: 12 amino acids. V shed 3 bases and J shed 7 bases, with 6 bases lying between them. The chain's CDR3 is CASSFESGELFF. CDR3 bases: TGTGCCAGCAGCTTCGAGAGCGGGGAGCTGTTTTTT.

This clonotype appeared a single time. This may be a read error: a much more frequent sequence differs by one nucleotide. The rearrangement joins TRBV28 to TRBJ1-3; 7 positions agree with TRBD1. The CDR3 sequence is 14 residues long. CDR1 MDHEN and CDR2 SYDVKM come from the germline V gene. DNA for the CDR3: TGTGCCAGCAGTCCTACAGGGGCTGGAAACACCATGTATTTT. Protein product: CASSPTGAGNTMYF. The variable domain in full, with the rest retrieved from reference TRBV28 and TRBJ1-3, is DVKVTQSSRYLVKRTGEKVFLECVQDMDHENMFWYRQDPGLGLRLIYFSYDVKMKEKGDIPEGYSVSREKKERFSLILESASTNQTSMYLCASSPTGAGNTMYFGEGSWLTVV.

In its sample, this clonotype was seen a few times. The chain is built from TRBV19 and TRBJ2-2, with D possibly being TRBD2 (5 bases). Germline values: CDR1 LNHDA, CDR2 SQIVND (reference sequence). The CDR3 is made up of 15 amino acids. V was trimmed by 5 bases and J by 4 bases, leaving 14 bases between them. CDR3 bases: TGTGCCAGTAGTTTGTGGGAGCGCGGCACCGGGGAGCTGTTTTTT. Its protein is CASSLWERGTGELFF.